The clone carrying this T cell receptor (beta chain) appeared a single time. Method: immunoSEQ multiplex PCR; TCRdb's copy keeps in-frame clones and lacks some. The repertoire holds 50,000 or so clones, roughly 89% seen once, with around 1% in the top ten. The data originate from a study of memory CD8 T cells in hepatitis C reinfection. Germline CDR1 SGHTS, CDR2 YDEGEE. With V trimmed by 0 bases and J by 5 bases, 9 bases remained unmatched. CDR3 size: 17 residues. Time point denoted: pre-reinfection, 55 to 20 weeks before reinfection detection. TCR sequencing was done directly ex vivo on sorted cells, without expansion in vitro.

This receptor was identified in a man in his late teens or twenties with hepatitis C virus infection. The V call is TRBV5-8, the J call TRBJ2-2, with TRBD1 matching over 8 bases. The sample taken for sequencing was naive CD8+ T cells sorted from blood. CDR3 in amino acids: CASSLAPRDRLTGELFF. The CDR3 region has the DNA TGTGCCAGCAGCTTGGCCCCCCGGGACAGGCTGACCGGGGAGCTGTTTTTT.